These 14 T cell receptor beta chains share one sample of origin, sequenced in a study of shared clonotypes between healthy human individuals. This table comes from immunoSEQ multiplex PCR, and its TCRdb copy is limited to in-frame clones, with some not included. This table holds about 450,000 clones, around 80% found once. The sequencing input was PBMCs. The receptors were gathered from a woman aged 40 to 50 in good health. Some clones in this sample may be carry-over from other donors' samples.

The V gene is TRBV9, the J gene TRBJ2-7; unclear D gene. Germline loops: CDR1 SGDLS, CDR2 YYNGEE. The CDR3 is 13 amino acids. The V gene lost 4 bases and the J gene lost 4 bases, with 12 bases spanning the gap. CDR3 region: CASSPPRVYEQYF. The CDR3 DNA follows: TGTGCCAGCAGCCCACCGCGCGTTTACGAGCAGTACTTC.

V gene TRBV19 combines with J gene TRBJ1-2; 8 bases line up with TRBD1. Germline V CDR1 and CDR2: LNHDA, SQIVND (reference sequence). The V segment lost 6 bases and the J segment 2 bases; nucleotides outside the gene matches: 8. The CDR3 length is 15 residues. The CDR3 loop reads CASSSRTGWNYGYTF. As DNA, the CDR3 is TGTGCCAGTAGCTCTAGGACAGGGTGGAACTATGGCTACACCTTC.

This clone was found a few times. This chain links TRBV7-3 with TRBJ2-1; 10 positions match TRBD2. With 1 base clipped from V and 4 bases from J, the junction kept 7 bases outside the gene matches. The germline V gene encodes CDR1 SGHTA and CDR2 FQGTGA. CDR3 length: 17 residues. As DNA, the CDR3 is TGTGCCAGCAGCTTAATGGATCGGACTAGCGGTTACAATGAGCAGTTCTTC. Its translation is CASSLMDRTSGYNEQFF.

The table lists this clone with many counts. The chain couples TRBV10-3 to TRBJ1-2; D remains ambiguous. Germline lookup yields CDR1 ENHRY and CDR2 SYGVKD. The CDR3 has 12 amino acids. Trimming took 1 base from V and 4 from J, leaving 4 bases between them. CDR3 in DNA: TGTGCCATCAGTGAGTTACCCTATGGCTACACCTTC. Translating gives CAISELPYGYTF.

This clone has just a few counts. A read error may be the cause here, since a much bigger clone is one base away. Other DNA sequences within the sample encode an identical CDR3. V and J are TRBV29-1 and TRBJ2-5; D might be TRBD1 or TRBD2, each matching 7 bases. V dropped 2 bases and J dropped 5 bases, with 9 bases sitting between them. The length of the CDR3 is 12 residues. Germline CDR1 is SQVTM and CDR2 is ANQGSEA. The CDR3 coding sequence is TGCAGCGTTGAACAGGGGGGGGAGACCCAGTACTTC. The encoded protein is CSVEQGGETQYF.

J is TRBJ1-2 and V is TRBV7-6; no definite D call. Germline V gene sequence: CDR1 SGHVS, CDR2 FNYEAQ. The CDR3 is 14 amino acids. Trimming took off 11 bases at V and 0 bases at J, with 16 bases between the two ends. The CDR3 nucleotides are TGTGCCCACCGAGCGGGAAGCGCTAACTATGGCTACACCTTC. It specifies CAHRAGSANYGYTF.

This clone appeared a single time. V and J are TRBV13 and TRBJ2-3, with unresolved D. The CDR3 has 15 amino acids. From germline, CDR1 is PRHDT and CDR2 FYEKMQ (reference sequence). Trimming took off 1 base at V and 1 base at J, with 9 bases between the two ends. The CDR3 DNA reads TGTGCCAGCAGCTTAGACTTCTTCCGCACAGATACGCAGTATTTT. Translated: CASSLDFFRTDTQYF.

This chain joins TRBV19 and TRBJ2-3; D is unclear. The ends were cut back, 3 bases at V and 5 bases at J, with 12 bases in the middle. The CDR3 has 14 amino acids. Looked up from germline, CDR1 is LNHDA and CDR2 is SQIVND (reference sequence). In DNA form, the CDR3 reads TGTGCCAGTAGTATGGGATATCTCGTAGATACGCAGTATTTT. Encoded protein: CASSMGYLVDTQYF.

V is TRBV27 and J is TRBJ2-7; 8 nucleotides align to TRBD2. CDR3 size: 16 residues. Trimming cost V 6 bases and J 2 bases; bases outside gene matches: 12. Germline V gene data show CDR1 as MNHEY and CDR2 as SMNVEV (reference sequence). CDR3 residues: CASSQARLAGPYEQYF. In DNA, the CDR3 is TGTGCCAGCAGCCAAGCACGCCTAGCGGGTCCCTACGAGCAGTACTTC.

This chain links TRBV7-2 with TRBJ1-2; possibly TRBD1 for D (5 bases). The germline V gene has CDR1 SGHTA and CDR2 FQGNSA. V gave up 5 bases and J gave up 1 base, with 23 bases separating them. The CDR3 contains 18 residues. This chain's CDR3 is CASSRLPGQARYNYGYTF. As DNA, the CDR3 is TGTGCCAGCAGCCGCCTCCCGGGGCAGGCCCGCTATAACTATGGCTACACCTTC.

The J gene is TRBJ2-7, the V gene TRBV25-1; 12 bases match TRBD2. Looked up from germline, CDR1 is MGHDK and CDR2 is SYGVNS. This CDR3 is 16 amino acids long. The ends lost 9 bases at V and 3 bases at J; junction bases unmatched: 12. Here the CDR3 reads CASSGGTSGWIYEQYF. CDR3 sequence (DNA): TGTGCCAGTTCCGGTGGGACTAGCGGGTGGATCTACGAGCAGTACTTC.

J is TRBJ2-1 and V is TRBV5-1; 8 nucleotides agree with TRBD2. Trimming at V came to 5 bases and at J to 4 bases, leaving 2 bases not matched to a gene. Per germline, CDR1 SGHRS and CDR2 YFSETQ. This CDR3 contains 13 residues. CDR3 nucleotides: TGCGCCAGCAGGCGGGAGGAGTACAATGAGCAGTTCTTC. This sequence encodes CASRREEYNEQFF. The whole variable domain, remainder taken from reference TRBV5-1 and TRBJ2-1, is KAGVTQTPRYLIKTRGQQVTLSCSPISGHRSVSWYQQTPGQGLQFLFEYFSETQRNKGNFPGRFSGRQFSNSRSEMNVSTLELGDSALYLCASRREEYNEQFFGPGTRLTVL.

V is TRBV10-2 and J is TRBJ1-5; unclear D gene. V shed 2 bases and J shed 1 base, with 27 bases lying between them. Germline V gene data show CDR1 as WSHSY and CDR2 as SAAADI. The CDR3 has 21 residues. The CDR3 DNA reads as TGCGCCAGCAGTGAGGAGTCGGCGGCAGCGAACCCCCTGGTAAGCAATCAGCCCCAGCATTTT. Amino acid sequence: CASSEESAAANPLVSNQPQHF.

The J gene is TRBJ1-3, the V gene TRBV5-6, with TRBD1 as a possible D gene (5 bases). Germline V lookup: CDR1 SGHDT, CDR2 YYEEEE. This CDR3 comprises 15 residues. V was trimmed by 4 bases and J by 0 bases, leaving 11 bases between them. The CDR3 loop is CASSPGPNSGNTIYF. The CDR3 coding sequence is TGTGCCAGCAGCCCGGGGCCGAACTCTGGAAACACCATATATTTT.